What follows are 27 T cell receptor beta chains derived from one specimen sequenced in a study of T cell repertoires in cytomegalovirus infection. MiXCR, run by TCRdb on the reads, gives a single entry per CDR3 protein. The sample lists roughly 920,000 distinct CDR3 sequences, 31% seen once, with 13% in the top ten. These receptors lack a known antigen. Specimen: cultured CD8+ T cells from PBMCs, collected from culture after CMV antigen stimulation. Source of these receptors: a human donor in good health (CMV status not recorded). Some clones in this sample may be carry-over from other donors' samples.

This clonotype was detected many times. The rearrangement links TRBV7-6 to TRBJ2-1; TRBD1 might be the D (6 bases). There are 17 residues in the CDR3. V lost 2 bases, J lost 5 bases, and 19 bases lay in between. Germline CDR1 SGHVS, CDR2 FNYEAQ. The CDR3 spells CASSLMGAAVKDNEQFF. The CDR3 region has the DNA TGTGCCAGCAGCTTAATGGGGGCTGCTGTCAAGGACAATGAGCAGTTCTTC.

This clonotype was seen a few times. The DNA of the CDR3 is TGTGCCAGCAGCTTAAAGTCTGGCGGGGGGGCCGGAGATACGCAGTATTTT. It encodes CASSLKSGGGAGDTQYF. The chain has TRBV7-8 and TRBJ2-3; 9 nucleotides line up with TRBD2. V was clipped by 2 bases and J by 5 bases; unmatched bases: 11. The CDR3 totals 17 residues. From germline, CDR1 is SGHVS and CDR2 FQNEAQ.

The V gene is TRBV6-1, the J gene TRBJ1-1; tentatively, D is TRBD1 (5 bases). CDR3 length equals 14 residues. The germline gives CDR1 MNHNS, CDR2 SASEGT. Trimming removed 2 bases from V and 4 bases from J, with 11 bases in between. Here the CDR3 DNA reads TGTGCCAGCAGTGAAATTCCAGGGAGCACTGAAGCTTTCTTT. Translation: CASSEIPGSTEAFF.

This CDR3 reads CASSPAGGRTDTQYF. For the CDR3, the DNA is TGTGCCAGCTCACCCGCGGGGGGCAGAACAGATACGCAGTATTTT. This chain connects TRBV18 to TRBJ2-3, with 8 bases identical to TRBD2. Germline CDR1 is KGHSH and CDR2 is LQKENI. The CDR3 spans 15 residues. The J segment lost 3 bases and the V segment lost 3 bases, leaving 5 bases of the junction unmatched. The whole variable domain, filled in from reference TRBV18 and TRBJ2-3, reads NAGVMQNPRHLVRRRGQEARLRCSPMKGHSHVYWYRQLPEEGLKFMVYLQKENIIDESGMPKERFSAEFPKEGPSILRIQQVVRGDSAAYFCASSPAGGRTDTQYFGPGTRLTVL.

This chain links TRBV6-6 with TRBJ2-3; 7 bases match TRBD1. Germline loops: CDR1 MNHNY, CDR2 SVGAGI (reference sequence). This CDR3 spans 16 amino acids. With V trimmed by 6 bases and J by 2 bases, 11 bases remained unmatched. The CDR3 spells CASRSEPGQNTDTQYF. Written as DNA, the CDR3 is TGTGCCAGCAGGTCCGAACCGGGACAGAACACAGATACGCAGTATTTT.

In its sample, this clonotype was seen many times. CDR3 in amino acids: CASSSRGTGGAYGYTF. The CDR3 nucleotides read TGTGCCAGCAGCTCGCGCGGGACAGGGGGTGCCTATGGCTACACCTTC. The J gene is TRBJ1-2, the V gene TRBV7-8, with 11 nucleotides matching TRBD1. The CDR3 has 16 amino acids. Per germline, CDR1 SGHVS and CDR2 FQNEAQ. With 4 bases clipped from V and 4 bases from J, the junction kept 8 bases outside the gene matches. The full variable domain, in which reference TRBV7-8 and TRBJ1-2 provide the parts outside the CDR3, is GAGVSQSPRYKVAKRGQDVALRCDPISGHVSLFWYQQALGQGPEFLTYFQNEAQLDKSGLPSDRFFAERPEGSVSTLKIQRTQQEDSAVYLCASSSRGTGGAYGYTFGSGTRLTVV.

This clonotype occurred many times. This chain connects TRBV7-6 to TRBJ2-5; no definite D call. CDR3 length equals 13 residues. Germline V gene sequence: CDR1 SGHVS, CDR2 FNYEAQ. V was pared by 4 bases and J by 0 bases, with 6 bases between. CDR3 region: CASSSLYQETQYF. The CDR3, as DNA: TGTGCCAGCAGCTCCTTGTACCAAGAGACCCAGTACTTC.

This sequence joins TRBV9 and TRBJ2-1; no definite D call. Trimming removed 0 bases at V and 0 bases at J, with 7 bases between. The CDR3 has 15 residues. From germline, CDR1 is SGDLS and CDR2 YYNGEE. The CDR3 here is CASSVGTYSYNEQFF. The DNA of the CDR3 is TGTGCCAGCAGCGTAGGGACGTACTCCTACAATGAGCAGTTCTTC.

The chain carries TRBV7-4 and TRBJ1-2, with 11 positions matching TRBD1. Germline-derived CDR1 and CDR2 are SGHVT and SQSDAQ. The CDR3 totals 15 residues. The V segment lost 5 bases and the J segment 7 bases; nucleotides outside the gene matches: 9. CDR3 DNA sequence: TGTGCCAGCAGCGCTGGGACAGGGGGACGCAGTGGCTACACCTTC. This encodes CASSAGTGGRSGYTF.

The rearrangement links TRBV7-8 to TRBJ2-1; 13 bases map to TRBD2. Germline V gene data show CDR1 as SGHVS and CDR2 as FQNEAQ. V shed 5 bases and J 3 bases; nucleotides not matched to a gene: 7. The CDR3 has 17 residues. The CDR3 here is CASSKGLAGNYYNEQFF. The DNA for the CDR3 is TGTGCCAGCAGCAAGGGACTAGCGGGGAATTACTACAATGAGCAGTTCTTC.

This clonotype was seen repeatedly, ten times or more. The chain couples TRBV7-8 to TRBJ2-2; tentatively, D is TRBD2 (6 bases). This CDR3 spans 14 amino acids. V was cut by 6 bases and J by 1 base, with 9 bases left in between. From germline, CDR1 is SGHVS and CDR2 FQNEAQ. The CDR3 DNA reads TGTGCCAGCAGGAAGGAGGGGAACACCGGGGAGCTGTTTTTT. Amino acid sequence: CASRKEGNTGELFF.

CDR3 nucleotides: TGCAGTGCTACCTGGACGCATACGCAGTATTTT. Translating gives CSATWTHTQYF. The chain uses TRBV20-1 and TRBJ2-3; D is unresolved. Germline-derived CDR1 and CDR2 are DFQATT and SNEGSKA (reference sequence). The CDR3 has 11 residues. V shed 4 bases and J shed 7 bases, with 9 bases lying between them.

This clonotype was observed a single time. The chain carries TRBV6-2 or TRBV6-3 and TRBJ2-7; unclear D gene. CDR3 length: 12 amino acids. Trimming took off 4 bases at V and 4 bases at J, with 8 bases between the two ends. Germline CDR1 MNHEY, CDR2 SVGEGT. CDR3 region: CASSWNLYEQYV. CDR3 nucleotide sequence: TGTGCCAGCAGTTGGAACCTTTACGAGCAGTACGTC.

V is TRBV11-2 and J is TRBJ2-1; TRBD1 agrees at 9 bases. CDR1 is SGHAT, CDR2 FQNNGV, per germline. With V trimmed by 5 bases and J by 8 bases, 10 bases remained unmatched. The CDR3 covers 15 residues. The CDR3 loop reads CASSPRQGVNDEQFF. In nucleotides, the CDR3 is TGTGCCAGCAGCCCTCGACAGGGGGTAAATGATGAGCAGTTCTTC.

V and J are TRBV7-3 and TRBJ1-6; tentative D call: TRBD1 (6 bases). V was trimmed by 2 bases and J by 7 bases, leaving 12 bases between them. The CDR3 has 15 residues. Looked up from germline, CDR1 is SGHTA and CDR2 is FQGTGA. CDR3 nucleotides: TGTGCCAGCAGCTTAGAAGGACAGCTCAATTCACCCCTCCACTTT. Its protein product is CASSLEGQLNSPLHF.

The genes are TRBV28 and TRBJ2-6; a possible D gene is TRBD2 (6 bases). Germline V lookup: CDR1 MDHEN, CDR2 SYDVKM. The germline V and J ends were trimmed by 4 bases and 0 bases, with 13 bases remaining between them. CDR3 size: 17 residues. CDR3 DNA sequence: TGTGCCAGCAGTTCCCGGGACTGGGACTCTGGGGCCAACGTCCTGACTTTC. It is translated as CASSSRDWDSGANVLTF.

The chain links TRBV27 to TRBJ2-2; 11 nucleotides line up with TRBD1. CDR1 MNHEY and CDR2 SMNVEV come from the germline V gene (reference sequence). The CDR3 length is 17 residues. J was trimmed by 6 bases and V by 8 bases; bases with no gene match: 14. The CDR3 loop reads CASLHRPGTGGPGELFF. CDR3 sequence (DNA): TGTGCCAGCCTTCACCGGCCCGGGACAGGGGGTCCCGGGGAGCTGTTTTTT.

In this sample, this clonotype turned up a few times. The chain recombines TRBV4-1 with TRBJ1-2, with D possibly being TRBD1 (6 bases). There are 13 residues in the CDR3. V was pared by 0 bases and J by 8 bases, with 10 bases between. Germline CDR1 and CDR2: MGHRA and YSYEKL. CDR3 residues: CASSQDPGQGYTF. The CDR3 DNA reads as TGCGCCAGCAGCCAAGATCCCGGACAGGGCTACACCTTC.

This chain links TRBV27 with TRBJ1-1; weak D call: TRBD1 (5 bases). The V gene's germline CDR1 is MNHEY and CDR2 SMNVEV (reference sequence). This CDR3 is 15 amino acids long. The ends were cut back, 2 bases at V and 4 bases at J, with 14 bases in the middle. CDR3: CASSLTGTPSTEAFF. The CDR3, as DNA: TGTGCCAGCAGTTTAACCGGGACTCCCAGCACTGAAGCTTTCTTT.

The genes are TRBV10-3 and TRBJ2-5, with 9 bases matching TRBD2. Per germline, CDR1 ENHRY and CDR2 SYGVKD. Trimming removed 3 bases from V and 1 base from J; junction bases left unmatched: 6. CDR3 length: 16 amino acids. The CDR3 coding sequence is TGTGCCATCAGTGATTCCGGACTAGCGCTCCAAGAGACCCAGTACTTC. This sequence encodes CAISDSGLALQETQYF.

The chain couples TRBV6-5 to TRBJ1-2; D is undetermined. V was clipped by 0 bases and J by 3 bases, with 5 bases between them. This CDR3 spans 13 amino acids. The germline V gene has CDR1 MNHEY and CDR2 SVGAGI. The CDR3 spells CASSYSADYGYTF. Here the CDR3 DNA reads TGTGCCAGCAGTTACTCGGCGGACTATGGCTACACCTTC.

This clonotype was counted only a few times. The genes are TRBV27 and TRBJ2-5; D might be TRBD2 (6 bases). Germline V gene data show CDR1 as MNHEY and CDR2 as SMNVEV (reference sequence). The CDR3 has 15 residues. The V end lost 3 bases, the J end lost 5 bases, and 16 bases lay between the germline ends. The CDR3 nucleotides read TGTGCCAGCAGTTTTGCCGGGACTGAGGGGGAGACCCAGTACTTC. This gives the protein CASSFAGTEGETQYF.

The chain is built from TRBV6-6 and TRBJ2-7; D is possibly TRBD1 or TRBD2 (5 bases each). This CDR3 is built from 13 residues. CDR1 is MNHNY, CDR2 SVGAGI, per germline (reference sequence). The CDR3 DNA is TGTGCCAACAGTCCGGGACGATTCTACGAGCAGTACGTC. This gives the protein CANSPGRFYEQYV.

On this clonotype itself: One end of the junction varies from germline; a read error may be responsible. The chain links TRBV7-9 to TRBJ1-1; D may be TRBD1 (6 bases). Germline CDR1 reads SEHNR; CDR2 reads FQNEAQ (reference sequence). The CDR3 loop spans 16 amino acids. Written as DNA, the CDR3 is TGTGCCAACAGCTTACCACCGGGACACCGGAACACTGAAGCTTTCTTT. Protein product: CANSLPPGHRNTEAFF.

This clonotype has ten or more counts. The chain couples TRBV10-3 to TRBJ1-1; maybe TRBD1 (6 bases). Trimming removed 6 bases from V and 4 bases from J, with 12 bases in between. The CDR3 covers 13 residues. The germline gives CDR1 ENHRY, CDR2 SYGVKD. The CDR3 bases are TGTGCCATCAGGGAACAGGGACGCACTGAAGCTTTCTTT. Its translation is CAIREQGRTEAFF.

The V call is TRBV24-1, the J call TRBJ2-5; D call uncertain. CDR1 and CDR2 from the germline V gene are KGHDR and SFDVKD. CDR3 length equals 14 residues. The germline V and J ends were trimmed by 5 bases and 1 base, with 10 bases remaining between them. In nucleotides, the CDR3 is TGTGCCACCAGTGGAGGATCGGGCCAAGAGACCCAGTACTTC. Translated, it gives CATSGGSGQETQYF.

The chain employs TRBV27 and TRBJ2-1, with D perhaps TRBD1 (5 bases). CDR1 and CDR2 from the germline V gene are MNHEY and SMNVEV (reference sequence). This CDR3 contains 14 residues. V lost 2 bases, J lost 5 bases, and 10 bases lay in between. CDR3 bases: TGTGCCAGCAGTTTAACAGGCCCCGACAATGAGCAGTTCTTC. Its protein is CASSLTGPDNEQFF.